One sample yielded the 13 T cell receptor beta chains listed below, sequenced in a study of T cells in Graves' hyperthyroidism and ophthalmopathy. Researchers took RNA transcripts and amplified the TCR beta CDR3 regions from them. The TCR CDR3 was amplified in a first-round RT-PCR using the HTBI primer set. One entry per CDR3 protein results from TCRdb running MiXCR on the multiplex PCR reads. The table lists about 640,000 distinct CDR3 sequences, less than 25% of them singletons. What was sequenced was blood. The receptors were gathered from a man aged 30 to 45 with Graves' ophthalmopathy.

This clonotype was seen a handful of times. This rearrangement joins TRBV7-9 to TRBJ2-5; 7 bases agree with TRBD2. Germline V CDR1 and CDR2: SEHNR, FQNEAQ (reference sequence). CDR3 length: 13 amino acids. Losses at the gene ends were 6 bases for V and 1 base for J; bases not matched to a gene: 2. The CDR3 reads CASSTSVQETQYF. The CDR3 DNA follows: TGTGCCAGCAGTACTAGCGTCCAAGAGACCCAGTACTTC.

There are a few counts of this clonotype. V is TRBV18 and J is TRBJ2-5, with D possibly being TRBD1 (6 bases). Germline values: CDR1 KGHSH, CDR2 LQKENI. There are 13 residues in the CDR3. Trimming shortened V by 2 bases and J by 5 bases, and 9 bases separated the two germline ends. The CDR3 bases are TGTGCCAGCTCACCAGGGGGCATTGAGACCCAGTACTTC. Translation: CASSPGGIETQYF.

V gene TRBV27 combines with J gene TRBJ1-5; D is possibly TRBD1 (6 bases). V gave up 4 bases and J gave up 3 bases, with 10 bases separating them. Germline V gene data show CDR1 as MNHEY and CDR2 as SMNVEV (reference sequence). The CDR3 contains 14 residues. The CDR3 nucleotides are TGTGCCAGCAGTTCAAGGGGGGCCAATCAGCCCCAGCATTTT. Its protein product is CASSSRGANQPQHF.

The rearrangement joins TRBV13 to TRBJ1-4; D unclear. CDR1 and CDR2 from the germline V gene are PRHDT and FYEKMQ (reference sequence). The germline V and J ends were trimmed by 5 bases and 4 bases, with 26 bases remaining between them. CDR3 size: 19 residues. Here the CDR3 reads CASSTRNRATNRVNEKLFF. The CDR3 DNA follows: TGTGCCAGCAGCACGAGAAACCGGGCCACAAACCGGGTTAATGAAAAACTGTTTTTT.

This clonotype was counted at least ten times. The gene calls are TRBV12-3 or TRBV12-4 and TRBJ1-2; 11 bases match TRBD1. The CDR3 runs to 14 residues. The V and J ends lost 6 bases and 5 bases, in that order; junction bases with no gene match: 5. In DNA, the CDR3 is TGTGCCAGCAGGCCCGGGACAGGGGGTTATGGCTACACCTTC. It codes for CASRPGTGGYGYTF.

This clonotype was detected ten times or more. The CDR3 region is CSARTGGSGEQYF. CDR3 bases: TGCAGCGCCCGGACAGGGGGCTCGGGGGAGCAGTACTTC. The gene calls are TRBV29-1 and TRBJ2-7; 11 bases fit TRBD1. Trimming removed 7 bases from V and 7 bases from J; junction bases left unmatched: 9. Germline-derived CDR1 and CDR2 are SQVTM and ANQGSEA. The CDR3 consists of 13 residues.

This clonotype was recorded many times. This sequence joins TRBV18 and TRBJ1-5, with D possibly matching TRBD1 (5 bases). The V and J ends lost 0 bases and 4 bases respectively, with 7 bases between them. Germline CDR1 and CDR2: KGHSH and LQKENI. The CDR3 has 14 residues. The CDR3 sequence: CASSPPGPNQPQHF. The CDR3 coding sequence is TGTGCCAGCTCACCACCGGGACCGAATCAGCCCCAGCATTTT.

This clonotype was counted a few times. The J gene is TRBJ1-1, the V gene TRBV12-3 or TRBV12-4; TRBD1 agrees at 7 bases. There are 15 residues in the CDR3. Trimming removed 5 bases from V and 0 bases from J; junction bases left unmatched: 6. CDR3 DNA: TGTGCCAGCAGTCTGAACAGGGGCATGAACACTGAAGCTTTCTTT. Its translation: CASSLNRGMNTEAFF.

This clonotype was picked up a small number of times. Relative to the germline gene, one junction end is altered; a read error may explain this. This chain joins TRBV20-1 and TRBJ2-1; 10 nucleotides line up with TRBD2. The CDR3 totals 15 residues. The germline V gene encodes CDR1 DFQATT and CDR2 SNEGSKA (reference sequence). CDR3 sequence (DNA): TGCAGTGCTAGAGTTAGCGGGAGGACTTACAATGAGCAGCTCTTC. Translating it yields CSARVSGRTYNEQLF.

This rearrangement joins TRBV10-3 to TRBJ2-7; D might be TRBD1 (6 bases). CDR3 length equals 12 residues. In germline, CDR1 is ENHRY, CDR2 SYGVKD. Trimming removed 7 bases from V and 6 bases from J, with 13 bases in between. This chain's CDR3 is CAITPTGTEQYF. CDR3 sequence (DNA): TGTGCCATCACCCCCACAGGGACCGAGCAGTACTTC.

The rearrangement uses TRBV5-1 and TRBJ2-2, with 7 bases fitting TRBD1. CDR1 and CDR2 from the germline V gene are SGHRS and YFSETQ. The V gene end was trimmed by 0 bases and the J gene end by 6 bases; junction bases not matched to a gene: 8. The CDR3 totals 16 residues. The CDR3 reads CASSLAKRGGPGELFF. The CDR3 nucleotides are TGCGCCAGCAGCTTGGCGAAAAGAGGGGGCCCCGGGGAGCTGTTTTTT.

This clonotype occurred many times. J is TRBJ2-7 and V is TRBV5-1; the match to TRBD1 covers 7 bases. The CDR3 sequence is 14 residues long. Trimming took 5 bases from V and 3 from J; bases not matched to a gene: 8. Germline V gene data show CDR1 as SGHRS and CDR2 as YFSETQ. CDR3: CASRDGTEVYEQYF. The CDR3 nucleotides are TGCGCCAGCAGAGACGGGACAGAGGTCTACGAGCAGTACTTC.

This clonotype was recorded many times. The chain has TRBV5-5 and TRBJ1-1; D is ambiguous. The germline V and J ends were trimmed by 1 base and 1 base, with 5 bases remaining between them. Germline lookup yields CDR1 SGHKS and CDR2 YYEKEE (reference sequence). This CDR3 has 13 residues. CDR3 amino acids: CASSLRANTEAFF. For the CDR3, the DNA is TGTGCCAGCAGCTTGAGGGCGAACACTGAAGCTTTCTTT.